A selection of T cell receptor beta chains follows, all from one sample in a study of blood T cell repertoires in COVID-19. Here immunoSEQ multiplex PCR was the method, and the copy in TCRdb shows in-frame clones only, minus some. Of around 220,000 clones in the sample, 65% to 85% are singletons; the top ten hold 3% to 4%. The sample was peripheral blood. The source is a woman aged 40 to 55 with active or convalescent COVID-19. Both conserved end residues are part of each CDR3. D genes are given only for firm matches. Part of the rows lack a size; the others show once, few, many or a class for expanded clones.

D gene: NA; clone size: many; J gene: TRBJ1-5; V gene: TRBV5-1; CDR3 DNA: TGCGCCAGCAGCACGGGAGGATCCAATCAGCCCCAGCATTTT; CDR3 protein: CASSTGGSNQPQHF
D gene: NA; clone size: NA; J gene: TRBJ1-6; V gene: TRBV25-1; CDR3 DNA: TGTGCCAGCAGCCGGAGGGGTTCACCCCTCCACTTT; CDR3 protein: CASSRRGSPLHF
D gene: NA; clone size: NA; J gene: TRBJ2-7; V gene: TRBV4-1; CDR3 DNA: TGCGCCAGCAGCCCAAGGGACTGGAGGTACGAGCAGTACTTC; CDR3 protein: CASSPRDWRYEQYF
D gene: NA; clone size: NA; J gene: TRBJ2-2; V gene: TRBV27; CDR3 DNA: TGTGCCAGCAGTTTAAGCAGGGGCAGAGGGGAGCTGTTTTTT; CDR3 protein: CASSLSRGRGELFF
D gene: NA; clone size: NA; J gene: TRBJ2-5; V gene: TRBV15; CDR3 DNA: TGTGCCACCAGCAGACGAACTAGCTCAGGCCAAGAGACCCAGTACTTC; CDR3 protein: CATSRRTSSGQETQYF
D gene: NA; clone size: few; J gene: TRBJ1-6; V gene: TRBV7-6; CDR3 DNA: TGTGCCAGCAGCTTATCGGGGAATTCACCCCTCCACTTT; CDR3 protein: CASSLSGNSPLHF
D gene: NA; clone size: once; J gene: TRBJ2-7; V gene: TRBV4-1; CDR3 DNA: TGCGCCAGCAGCCCGCTACAGACGAGCTCCTACGAGCAGTACTTC; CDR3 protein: CASSPLQTSSYEQYF
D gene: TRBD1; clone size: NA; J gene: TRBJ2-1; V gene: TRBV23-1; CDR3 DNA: TGCGCCAGCGCAATTGCGGGACAGGGGGCAAATGAGCAGTTCTTC; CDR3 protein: CASAIAGQGANEQFF
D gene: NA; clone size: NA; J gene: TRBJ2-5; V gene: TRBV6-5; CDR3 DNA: TGTGCCAGCGGAGACAGGCAAGAGACCCAGTACTTC; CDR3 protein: CASGDRQETQYF
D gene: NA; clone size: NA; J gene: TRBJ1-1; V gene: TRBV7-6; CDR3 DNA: TGTGCCAGCAGCTTAGCGTACAGAAAAGTAAACATGAACACTGAAGCTTTCTTT; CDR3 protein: CASSLAYRKVNMNTEAFF
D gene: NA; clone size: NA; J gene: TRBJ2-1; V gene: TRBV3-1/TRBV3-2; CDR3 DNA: TGTGCCAGCAGCCAAGTTGTACTCGTTGGTAATGAGCAGTTCTTC; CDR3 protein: CASSQVVLVGNEQFF
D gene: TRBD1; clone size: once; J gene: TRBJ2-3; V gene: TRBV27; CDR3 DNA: TGTGCCAGCAGGATGCCGGGACAGGGAACAGATACGCAGTATTTT; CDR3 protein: CASRMPGQGTDTQYF
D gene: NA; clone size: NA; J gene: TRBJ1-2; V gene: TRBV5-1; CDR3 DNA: TGCGCCAGCAGCTCGGGGGATACAGGAGCAGGCTATGGCTACACCTTC; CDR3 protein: CASSSGDTGAGYGYTF
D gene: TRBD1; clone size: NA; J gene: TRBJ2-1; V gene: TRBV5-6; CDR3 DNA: TGTGCCAGCAGCTTAAGGGGGCTCACCTACAATGAGCAGTTCTTC; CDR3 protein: CASSLRGLTYNEQFF
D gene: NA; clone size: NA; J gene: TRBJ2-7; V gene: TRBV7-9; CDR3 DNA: TGTGCCAGCAGCTCTCTAGGGGGGGCAGCCTACGAGCAGTACTTC; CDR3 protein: CASSSLGGAAYEQYF
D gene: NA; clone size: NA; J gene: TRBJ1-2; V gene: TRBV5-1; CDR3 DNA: TGCGCCAGCAGTTCCGTTTTAACGGAGGGCTACACCTTC; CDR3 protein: CASSSVLTEGYTF
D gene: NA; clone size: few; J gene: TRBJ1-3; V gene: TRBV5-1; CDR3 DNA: TGCGCCAGCAGCTTGGAGGAGGGCCTTACCTCTGGAAACACCATATATTTT; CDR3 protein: CASSLEEGLTSGNTIYF
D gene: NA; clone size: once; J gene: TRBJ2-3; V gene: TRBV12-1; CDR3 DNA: TGTGCCAGCAGCCTATTAGCGGGGGGGAGAACAGATACGCAGTATTTT; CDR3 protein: CASSLLAGGRTDTQYF
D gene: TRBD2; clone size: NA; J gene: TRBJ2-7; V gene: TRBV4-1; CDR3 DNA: TGCGCCAGCAGCCAAATGGGACTAGCGGGGGCCCACTCCTACGAGCAGTACTTC; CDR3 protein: CASSQMGLAGAHSYEQYF
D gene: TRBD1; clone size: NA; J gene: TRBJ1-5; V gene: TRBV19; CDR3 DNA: TGTGCCAGTACAAAACCAGGGGGCGGTCAGCCCCAGCATTTT; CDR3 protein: CASTKPGGGQPQHF
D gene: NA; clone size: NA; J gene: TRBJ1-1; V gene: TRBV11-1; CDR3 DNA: TGTGCCAGCAGCGCCCATCCGCAGGGGCCCTCTGAAGCTTTCTTT; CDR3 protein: CASSAHPQGPSEAFF
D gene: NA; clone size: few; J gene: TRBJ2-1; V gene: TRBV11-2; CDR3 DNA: TGTGCCAGCAGCTTAGTCAGGGTCAATGAGCAGTTCTTC; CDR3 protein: CASSLVRVNEQFF
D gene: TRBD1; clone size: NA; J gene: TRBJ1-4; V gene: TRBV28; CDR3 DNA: TGTGCCAGCGGGCTTACAGGGACAGGCCTTTACCTAAGGGGTGAAAAACTGTTTTTT; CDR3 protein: CASGLTGTGLYLRGEKLFF
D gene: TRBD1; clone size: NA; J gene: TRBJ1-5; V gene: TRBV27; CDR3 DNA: TGTGCCAGCAGTTTGACAGGGACCTATCAGCCCCAGCATTTT; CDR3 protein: CASSLTGTYQPQHF
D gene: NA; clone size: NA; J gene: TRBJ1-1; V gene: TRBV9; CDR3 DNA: TGTGCCAGCAGCGTAGCAGGGGCGGACACTGAAGCTTTCTTT; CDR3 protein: CASSVAGADTEAFF
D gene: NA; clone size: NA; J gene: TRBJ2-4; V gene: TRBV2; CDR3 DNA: TGTGCCGGGGGCCAGGGAGCCAAAAACATTCAGTACTTC; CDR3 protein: CAGGQGAKNIQYF
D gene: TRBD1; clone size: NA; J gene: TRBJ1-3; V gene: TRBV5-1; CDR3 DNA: TGCGCCAGCAGCGCCCGACAGGGCCTGCCTGGAAACACCATATATTTT; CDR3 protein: CASSARQGLPGNTIYF
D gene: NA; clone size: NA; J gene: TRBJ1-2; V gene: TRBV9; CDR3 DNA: TGTGCCAGCAGCGTAGCAGGGAATTATGGCTACACCTTC; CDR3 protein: CASSVAGNYGYTF
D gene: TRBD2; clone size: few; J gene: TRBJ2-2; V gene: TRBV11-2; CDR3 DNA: TGTGCCAGCAGTATAGGGAGGGGACTCCGGCTCACCGGGGAGCTGTTTTTT; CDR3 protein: CASSIGRGLRLTGELFF
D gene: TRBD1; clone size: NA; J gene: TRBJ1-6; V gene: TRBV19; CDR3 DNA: TGTGCCAGTAGTGCCCGGGACAGGAGGTCACCCCTCCACTTT; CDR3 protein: CASSARDRRSPLHF
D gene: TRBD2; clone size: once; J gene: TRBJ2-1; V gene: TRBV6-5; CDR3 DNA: TGTGCCAGCCGATGGACTAGCGGGGGGGCTGATGAGCAGTTCTTC; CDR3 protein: CASRWTSGGADEQFF
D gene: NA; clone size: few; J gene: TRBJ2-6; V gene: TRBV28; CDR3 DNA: TGTGCCAGCAGTGTATGGGCATCTGGGGCCAACGTCCTGACTTTC; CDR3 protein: CASSVWASGANVLTF
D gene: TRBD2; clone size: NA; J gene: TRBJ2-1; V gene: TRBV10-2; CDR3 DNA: TGCGCCAGTTCCCTAGCGGGGGATTACAATGAGCAGTTCTTC; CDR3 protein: CASSLAGDYNEQFF
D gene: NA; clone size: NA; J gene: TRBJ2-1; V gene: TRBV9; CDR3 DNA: TGTGCCAGCAGCCCAAGACAGGTAGCTTACAATGAGCAGTTCTTC; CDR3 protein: CASSPRQVAYNEQFF
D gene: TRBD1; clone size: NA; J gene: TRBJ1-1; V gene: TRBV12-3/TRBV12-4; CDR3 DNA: TGTGCCAGCACGTCAGGGGGCACTGAAGCTTTCTTT; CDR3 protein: CASTSGGTEAFF
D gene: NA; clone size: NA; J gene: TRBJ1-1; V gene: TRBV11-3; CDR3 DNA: TGTGCCAGCAGCTTCCAGGGGAACACTGAAGCTTTCTTT; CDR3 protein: CASSFQGNTEAFF
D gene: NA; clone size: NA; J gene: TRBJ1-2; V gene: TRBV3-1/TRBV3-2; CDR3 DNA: TGTGCCAGCAGCCAAGATCAGGGGTACTATGGCTACACCTTC; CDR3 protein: CASSQDQGYYGYTF
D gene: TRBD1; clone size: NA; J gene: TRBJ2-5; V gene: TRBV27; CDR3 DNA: TGTGCCACAGTATCGAGGGGGCGGGAGACCCAGTACTTC; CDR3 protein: CATVSRGRETQYF
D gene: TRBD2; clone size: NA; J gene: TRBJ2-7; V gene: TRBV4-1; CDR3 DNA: TGCGCCAGCAGCCAGGAAGGAAATCTAGCGGGGGGGCGCGAGCAGTACTTC; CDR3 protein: CASSQEGNLAGGREQYF
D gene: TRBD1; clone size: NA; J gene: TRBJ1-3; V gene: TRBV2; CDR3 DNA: TGTGCCAGCACCGGGACAGGGGGCATCGGAAACACCATATATTTT; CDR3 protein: CASTGTGGIGNTIYF
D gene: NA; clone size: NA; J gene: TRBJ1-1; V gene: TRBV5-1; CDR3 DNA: TGCGCCAGCAGCCTTACAGGGATCGCTGAAGCTTTCTTT; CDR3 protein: CASSLTGIAEAFF
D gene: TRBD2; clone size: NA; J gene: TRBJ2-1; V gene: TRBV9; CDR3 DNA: TGTGCCAGCAAAGGGACTAGCGGTTACAATGAGCAGTTCTTC; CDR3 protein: CASKGTSGYNEQFF
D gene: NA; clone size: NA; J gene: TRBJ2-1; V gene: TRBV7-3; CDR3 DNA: TGTGCCAGCAGCCCCCCTACCGCAGGGCTCGAAGCCAATGAGCAGTTCTTC; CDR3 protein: CASSPPTAGLEANEQFF
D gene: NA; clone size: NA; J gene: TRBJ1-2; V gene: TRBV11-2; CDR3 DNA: TGTGCCAGCAGCCAGGAACGAGCTAACTATGGCTACACCTTC; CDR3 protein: CASSQERANYGYTF
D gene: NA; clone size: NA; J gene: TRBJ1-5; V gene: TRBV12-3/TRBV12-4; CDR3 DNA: TGTGCCAGCAGGCCGGGACTCAATCAGCCCCAGCATTTT; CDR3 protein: CASRPGLNQPQHF
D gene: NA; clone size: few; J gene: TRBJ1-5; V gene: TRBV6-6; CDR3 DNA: TGTGCCAGCAGTGCGGACAATCAGCCCCAGCATTTT; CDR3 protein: CASSADNQPQHF
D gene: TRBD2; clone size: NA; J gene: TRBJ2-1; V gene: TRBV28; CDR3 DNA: TGTGCCAGCAGTCCTAGCGGCACTTACAATGAGCAGTTCTTC; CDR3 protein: CASSPSGTYNEQFF
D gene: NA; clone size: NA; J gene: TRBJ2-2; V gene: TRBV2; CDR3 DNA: TGTGCCAGCAGTGAAACGGGGGGACGGGGGCCCTCGAGCACCGGGGAGCTGTTTTTT; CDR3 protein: CASSETGGRGPSSTGELFF
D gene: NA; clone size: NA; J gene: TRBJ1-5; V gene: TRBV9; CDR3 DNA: TGTGCCAGCAGCGTAGGGGGCCTTCAGCCCCAGCATTTT; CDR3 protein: CASSVGGLQPQHF
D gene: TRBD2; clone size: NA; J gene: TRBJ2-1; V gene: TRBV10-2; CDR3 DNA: TGCGCCAGCAGTGATCTGAATAGCGGGGGCCCCTACAATGAGCAGTTCTTC; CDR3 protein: CASSDLNSGGPYNEQFF
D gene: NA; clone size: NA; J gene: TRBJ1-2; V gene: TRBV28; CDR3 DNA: TGTGCCAGCAGTGCGGGGCAGTTTACTAACTATGGCTACACCTTC; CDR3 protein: CASSAGQFTNYGYTF
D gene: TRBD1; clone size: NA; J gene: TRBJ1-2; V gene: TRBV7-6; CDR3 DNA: TGTGCCAGCAGCTTAGGTGGGACAGGGATGTTTGGCTACACCTTC; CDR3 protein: CASSLGGTGMFGYTF
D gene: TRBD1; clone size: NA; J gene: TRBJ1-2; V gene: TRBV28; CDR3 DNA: TGTGCCAGCAGTCCACCGACAGGACAGGGCTATGGCTACACCTTC; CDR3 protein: CASSPPTGQGYGYTF
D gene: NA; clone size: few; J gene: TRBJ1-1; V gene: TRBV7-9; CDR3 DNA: TGTGCCAGCAGCTTAGGAGGGGGTTTGTACACTGAAGCTTTCTTT; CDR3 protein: CASSLGGGLYTEAFF
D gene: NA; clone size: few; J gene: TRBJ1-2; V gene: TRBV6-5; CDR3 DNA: TGTGCCAGCAGTTACCCAGGACTGTCTCGGGACTATGGCTACACCTTC; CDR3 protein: CASSYPGLSRDYGYTF
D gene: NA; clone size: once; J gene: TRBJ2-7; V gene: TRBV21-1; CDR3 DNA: TGTGCCAGCAGCAGGGGGACAGATATATTCGGGGAGCAGTACTTC; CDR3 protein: CASSRGTDIFGEQYF
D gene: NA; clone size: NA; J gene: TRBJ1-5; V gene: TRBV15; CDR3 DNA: TGTGCCACCAGCAGAGTTCCGCGGGGACGGGGGCCCCAGCATTTT; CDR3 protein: CATSRVPRGRGPQHF